This T cell receptor (beta chain) was observed in a study of blood T cell repertoires in COVID-19. Background on the study: PBMCs, B-cell-depleted T cells, or T cells were the source of the cDNA or gDNA that made up the material.

This table comes from immunoSEQ multiplex PCR, and its TCRdb copy is limited to in-frame clones, with some not included. Altogether around 170,000 clones are present, 80% being singletons, with the ten largest covering 13% to 15%. A single count supports this clone. V was pared by 4 bases and J by 4 bases, with 3 bases of the junction left unmatched. This CDR3 comprises 14 residues. Looked up from germline, CDR1 is SGHNT and CDR2 is YENEEA. Recruits, aged about 18 to 95 years, lived in some 25 US areas. Participants' reported clinical history set cohort assignment. Before they entered the study, exposed participants had met a COVID-19 case within 2 weeks.

This TCR was sampled from a man between 60 and 70 years old who had been exposed to COVID-19. The rearrangement joins TRBV11-3 to TRBJ2-1, with 8 bases matching TRBD2. The sequenced sample consisted of PBMCs or T cells enriched from blood (not recorded which). The CDR3 loop reads CASSSLAGYNEQFF. CDR3 sequence (DNA): TGTGCCAGCAGCTCTTTAGCGGGATACAATGAGCAGTTCTTC.